Listed below are T cell receptor beta chains from one sample, sequenced in a study of persistence of HIV-infected CD4 T cells. The data were produced by immunoSEQ multiplex PCR, yet TCRdb's version contains in-frame clones alone and is incomplete. Among 35,000 to 40,000 clones listed, over 80% were seen once. No antigen has been assigned to these receptors. This specimen was CD4+ T cells sorted from PBMCs after approximately 19-hour stimulation, taken from a patient who received antiretroviral therapy. These receptor sequences come from an adult man with HIV who was CMV-seropositive. CDR3s include the opening cysteine and the closing phenylalanine or tryptophan. The D gene is left open where the match is weak. Clone sizes are given selectively: once, few, many, or a class where the clone is expanded.

j_call,v_call,d_call,clone_size,cdr3_aa,cdr3_nt
TRBJ2-6,TRBV5-1,-,-,CASSLATSGANVLTF,TGCGCCAGCAGCTTAGCCACCTCTGGGGCCAACGTCCTGACTTTC
TRBJ2-2,TRBV20-1,TRBD1,-,CSASSAGQGDTGELFF,TGCAGTGCTAGTTCAGCGGGACAGGGGGACACCGGGGAGCTGTTTTTT
TRBJ2-7,TRBV6-2/TRBV6-3,TRBD1,-,CASSLRDRVGYEQYF,TGTGCCAGCAGTCTCCGGGACAGGGTGGGCTACGAGCAGTACTTC
TRBJ1-1,TRBV4-3,-,-,CASSQEPFSNTEAFF,TGCGCCAGCAGCCAAGAACCTTTCTCAAACACTGAAGCTTTCTTT
TRBJ1-2,TRBV15,-,-,CATSSIGAFDYGYTF,TGTGCCACCAGCAGTATAGGGGCGTTTGACTATGGCTACACCTTC
TRBJ1-2,TRBV10-3,-,-,CAISGIGGGTSTGYTF,TGTGCCATCAGTGGGATCGGGGGGGGGACTTCAACTGGCTACACCTTC
TRBJ1-1,TRBV30,TRBD1,-,CAWAGTANTEAFF,TGTGCCTGGGCCGGGACAGCGAACACTGAAGCTTTCTTT
TRBJ1-3,TRBV15,-,-,CVTSSLQGNTIYF,TGTGTCACCAGCAGTTTACAGGGTAACACCATATATTTT
TRBJ2-7,TRBV18,-,-,CASTTGQDYEQYF,TGTGCCAGCACAACGGGACAAGACTACGAGCAGTACTTC
TRBJ2-5,TRBV6-5,-,-,CASSTSGGRETQYF,TGTGCCAGCAGCACTTCAGGGGGGAGAGAGACCCAGTACTTC
TRBJ2-3,TRBV5-1,TRBD1,-,CASSFQGAGSDTQYF,TGCGCCAGCAGCTTTCAGGGGGCAGGATCAGATACGCAGTATTTT
TRBJ2-2,TRBV4-2,TRBD2,-,CASSWTSGNTGELFF,TGTGCCAGCAGCTGGACTAGCGGAAACACCGGGGAGCTGTTTTTT
TRBJ1-2,TRBV10-3,-,-,CAITPGGYGYTF,TGTGCCATCACCCCAGGAGGCTATGGCTACACCTTC
TRBJ1-3,TRBV5-4,-,-,CASSDTGTGNTIYF,TGTGCCAGCAGCGATACAGGGACCGGAAACACCATATATTTT
TRBJ1-6,TRBV14,TRBD1,-,CASSLLDRGSQPLHF,TGTGCCAGCAGCCTCTTGGACAGGGGTTCCCAACCCCTCCACTTT
TRBJ1-5,TRBV10-3,TRBD1,-,CAISVQGGDQPQHF,TGTGCCATCAGTGTACAGGGGGGTGATCAGCCCCAGCATTTT
TRBJ2-7,TRBV4-3,-,once,CASSQDIAKNEQYF,TGCGCCAGCAGCCAAGATATCGCAAAGAACGAGCAGTACTTC
TRBJ2-7,TRBV4-1,-,-,CASSRDGRYEQYF,TGCGCCAGCAGTCGGGACGGGCGATACGAGCAGTACTTC
TRBJ1-1,TRBV6-5,-,-,CASSLLGGGGFEAFF,TGTGCCAGCAGTCTCCTGGGGGGGGGCGGTTTTGAAGCTTTCTTT
TRBJ1-1,TRBV5-1,TRBD1,-,CASSLGDRVDGTEAFF,TGCGCCAGCAGCTTGGGAGACAGGGTAGACGGCACTGAAGCTTTCTTT
TRBJ2-1,TRBV5-8,-,-,CASRLRGNNEQFF,TGTGCCAGCAGGTTGAGGGGGAACAATGAGCAGTTCTTC
TRBJ2-4,TRBV11-3,TRBD1,-,CASSSGTGWGKNIQYF,TGTGCCAGCAGCTCCGGGACAGGGTGGGGCAAAAACATTCAGTACTTC
TRBJ2-3,TRBV6-2/TRBV6-3,TRBD2,-,CASSYGLAGTSTDTQYF,TGTGCCAGCAGTTACGGACTAGCGGGGACTAGCACAGATACGCAGTATTTT
TRBJ1-3,TRBV10-3,TRBD1,once,CAISVGQGTSGNTIYF,TGTGCCATCAGCGTGGGACAGGGAACATCCGGAAACACCATATATTTT
TRBJ1-2,TRBV7-2,-,-,CASSLEGSTHYGYTF,TGTGCCAGCAGCTTAGAGGGGAGCACCCACTATGGCTACACCTTC
TRBJ2-2,TRBV11-3,TRBD2,once,CASSGTSPNTGELFF,TGTGCCAGCAGCGGGACTAGCCCGAACACCGGGGAGCTGTTTTTT
TRBJ1-2,TRBV6-1,-,-,CASSEGTSHNYGYTF,TGTGCCAGCAGTGAAGGGACCAGTCACAACTATGGCTACACCTTC
TRBJ2-1,TRBV7-6,TRBD2,-,CASSGSGRAADEQFF,TGTGCCAGCAGCGGTAGCGGGAGGGCCGCTGATGAGCAGTTCTTC
TRBJ2-2,TRBV10-3,TRBD2,-,CAISDGGRASSKNTGELFF,TGTGCCATCAGTGACGGCGGGAGGGCATCTTCCAAAAACACCGGGGAGCTGTTTTTT